Detailed here is one T cell receptor (beta chain). This sample is drawn from a study of CD8+CD57+ T cells in acquired aplastic anemia. CDR1 is DFQATT, CDR2 SNEGSKA, per germline (reference sequence). This CDR3 has 14 amino acids. V trimming: 3 bases; J trimming: 4 bases; junction bases outside the gene matches: 5. Using genomic DNA as the template, TCR beta VDJ and CDR3 profiling was carried out. From the reads, TCRdb called clonotypes with MiXCR, one entry per CDR3 protein. Of approximately 380,000 distinct CDR3 sequences detected, 60% to 80% appear once; the ten largest clones hold around 4%. The TCR originated in a human donor in good health, serving as a control. The sequenced material came from sorted CD4+, CD8+, or CD8+CD57+ T cells (not recorded which) from PBMCs. The chain employs TRBV20-1 and TRBJ2-1, with 8 positions matching TRBD2. The CDR3 is CSARGQRGYNEQFF. The CDR3 nucleotides read TGCAGTGCTAGGGGCCAGCGGGGGTACAATGAGCAGTTCTTC.